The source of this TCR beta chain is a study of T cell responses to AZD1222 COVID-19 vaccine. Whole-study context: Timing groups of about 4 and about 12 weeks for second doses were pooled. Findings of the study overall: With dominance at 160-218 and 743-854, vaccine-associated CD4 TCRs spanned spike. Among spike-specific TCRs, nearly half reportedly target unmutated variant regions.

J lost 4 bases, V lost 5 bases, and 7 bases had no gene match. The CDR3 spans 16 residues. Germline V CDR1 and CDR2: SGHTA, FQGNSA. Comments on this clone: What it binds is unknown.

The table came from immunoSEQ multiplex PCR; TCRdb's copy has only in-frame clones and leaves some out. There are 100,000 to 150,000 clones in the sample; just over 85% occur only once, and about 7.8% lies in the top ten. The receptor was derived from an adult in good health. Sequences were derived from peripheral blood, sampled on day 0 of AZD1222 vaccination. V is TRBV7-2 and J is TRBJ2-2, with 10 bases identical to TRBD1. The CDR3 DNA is TGTGCCAGCAGCCCTGTCCGGGACAGGGGCACCGGGGAGCTGTTTTTT. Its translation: CASSPVRDRGTGELFF. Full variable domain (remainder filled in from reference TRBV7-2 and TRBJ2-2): GAGVSQSPSNKVTEKGKDVELRCDPISGHTALYWYRQSLGQGLEFLIYFQGNSAPDKSGLPSDRFSAERTGGSVSTLTIQRTQQEDSAVYLCASSPVRDRGTGELFFGEGSRLTVL.